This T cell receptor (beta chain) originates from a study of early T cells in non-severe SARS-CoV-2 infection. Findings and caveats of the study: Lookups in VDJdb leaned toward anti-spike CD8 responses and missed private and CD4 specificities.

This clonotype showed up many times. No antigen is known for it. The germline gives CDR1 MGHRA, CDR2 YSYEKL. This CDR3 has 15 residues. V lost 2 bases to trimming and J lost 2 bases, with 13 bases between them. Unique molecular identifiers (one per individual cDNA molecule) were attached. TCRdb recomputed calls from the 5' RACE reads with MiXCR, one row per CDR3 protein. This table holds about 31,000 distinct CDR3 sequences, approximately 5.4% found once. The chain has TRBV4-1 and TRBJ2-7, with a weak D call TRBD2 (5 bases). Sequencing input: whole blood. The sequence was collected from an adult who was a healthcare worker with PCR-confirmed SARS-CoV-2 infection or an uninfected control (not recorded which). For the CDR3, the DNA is TGCGCCAGCAGCCAAACCCGGACGGGGACCTACGAGCAGTACTTC. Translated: CASSQTRTGTYEQYF.